This T cell receptor beta chain was found in a study of control samples from healthy donors and cancer patients. The V gene lost 5 bases and the J gene lost 9 bases, with 5 bases spanning the gap. The germline V gene encodes CDR1 GTSNPN and CDR2 SVGIG (reference sequence). The CDR3 is 10 amino acids. Method: immunoSEQ multiplex PCR; TCRdb's copy keeps in-frame clones and lacks some. The sample yields tens of thousands of clones, 75% to 90% seen once. This chain joins TRBV30 and TRBJ1-6; D may be TRBD1 (5 bases). The sequence came from a man aged 50 to 60 in good health. The sample consisted of blood. The CDR3 sequence: CAWGGSPLHF. CDR3 bases: TGTGCCTGGGGGGGTTCACCCCTCCACTTT.